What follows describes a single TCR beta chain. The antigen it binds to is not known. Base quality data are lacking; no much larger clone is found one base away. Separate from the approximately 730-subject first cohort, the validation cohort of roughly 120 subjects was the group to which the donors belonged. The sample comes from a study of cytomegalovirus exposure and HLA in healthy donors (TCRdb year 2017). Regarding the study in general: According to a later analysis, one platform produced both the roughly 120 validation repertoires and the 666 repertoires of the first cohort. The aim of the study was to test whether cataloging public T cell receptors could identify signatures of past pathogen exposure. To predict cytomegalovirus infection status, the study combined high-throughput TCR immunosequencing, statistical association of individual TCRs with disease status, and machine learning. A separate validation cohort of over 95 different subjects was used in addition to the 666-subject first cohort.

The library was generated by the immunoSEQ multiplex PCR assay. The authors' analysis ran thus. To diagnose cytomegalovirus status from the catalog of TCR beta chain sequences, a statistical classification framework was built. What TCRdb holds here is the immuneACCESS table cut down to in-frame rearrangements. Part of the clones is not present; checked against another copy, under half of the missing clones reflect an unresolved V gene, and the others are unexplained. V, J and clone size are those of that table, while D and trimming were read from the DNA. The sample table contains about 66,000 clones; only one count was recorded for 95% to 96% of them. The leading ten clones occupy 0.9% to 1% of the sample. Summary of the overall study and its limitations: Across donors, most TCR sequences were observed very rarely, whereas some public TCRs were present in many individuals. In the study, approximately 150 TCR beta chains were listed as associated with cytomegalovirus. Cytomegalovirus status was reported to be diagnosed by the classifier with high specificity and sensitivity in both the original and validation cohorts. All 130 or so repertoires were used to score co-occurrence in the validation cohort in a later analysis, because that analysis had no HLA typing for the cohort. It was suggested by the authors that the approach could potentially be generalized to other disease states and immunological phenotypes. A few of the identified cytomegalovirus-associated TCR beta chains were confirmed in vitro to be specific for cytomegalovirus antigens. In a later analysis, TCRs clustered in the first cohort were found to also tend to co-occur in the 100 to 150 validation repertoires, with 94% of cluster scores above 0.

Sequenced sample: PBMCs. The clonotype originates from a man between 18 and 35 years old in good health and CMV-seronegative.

The CDR3 region reads CASSLQAGFTDTQYF. At the DNA level, the sequence is TGTGCCAGCAGTTTGCAAGCGGGATTTACAGATACGCAGTATTTT. This receptor chain uses TRBV28 and TRBJ2-3; TRBD2 agrees with 7 junctional bases. The CDR3 measures 15 amino acids from cysteine to phenylalanine. Just CDR3 DNA is preserved here, 45 bases in frame from base 1. The junction shows trimming of 3 bases on V and 3 bases on J, and the gene matches do not reach 6 bases of it. CDR1 and CDR2, looked up from the germline V gene, are MDHEN and SYDVKM.